Below, 27 T cell receptor beta chains from the same sample are listed, as sequenced in a study of cytomegalovirus exposure and HLA in healthy donors. The PCR ran on 60 Vbeta and 13 Jbeta primers. The assay was immunoSEQ multiplex PCR, and TCRdb's table has in-frame clones only and misses some. The sample includes about 130,000 clones, 70% of them seen just once. Sequencing was carried out using PBMCs. Receptors originate from a woman aged 55 to 70 in good health and CMV-seropositive.

This clone was counted once. The chain combines TRBV5-1 with TRBJ1-1; tentatively, D is TRBD1 (6 bases). Deletions cut 2 bases from V and 1 base from J, with 9 bases between. The germline V gene has CDR1 SGHRS and CDR2 YFSETQ. The CDR3 sequence is 14 residues long. CDR3 loop: CASSLQGQNTEAFF. Written as DNA, the CDR3 is TGCGCCAGCAGCTTACAGGGCCAGAACACTGAAGCTTTCTTT.

This clone was counted between two and nine times. The V and J genes are TRBV5-1 and TRBJ1-2, with 8 bases matching TRBD1. Germline lookup yields CDR1 SGHRS and CDR2 YFSETQ. J was trimmed by 7 bases and V by 4 bases; bases with no gene match: 6. The CDR3 length is 13 residues. CDR3 coding DNA: TGCGCCAGCAGCCCGCAGGGGGCGAGTGGCTACACCTTC. It codes for CASSPQGASGYTF.

The chain links TRBV2 to TRBJ2-4, with TRBD1 as a possible D gene (6 bases). V dropped 10 bases and J dropped 7 bases, with 14 bases sitting between them. The CDR3 length is 12 residues. Germline V gives CDR1 SNHLY, CDR2 FYNNEI. CDR3 DNA sequence: TGTGCCACCTCCGGACAGACGAACATTCAGTACTTC. Translation gives CATSGQTNIQYF.

This clone occurred once. The V gene is TRBV28, the J gene TRBJ2-7, with D possibly being TRBD2 (5 bases). The CDR3 runs 15 residues. The germline V gene has CDR1 MDHEN and CDR2 SYDVKM. Trimming took off 2 bases at V and 2 bases at J, with 13 bases between the two ends. The CDR3 sequence is CASSLGGGNTYEQYF. CDR3 in DNA: TGTGCCAGCAGTTTAGGCGGAGGCAATACCTACGAGCAGTACTTC.

This clone was seen a few times. V is TRBV6-6 and J is TRBJ2-1; 11 bases match TRBD2. V lost 0 bases and J lost 6; bases outside the gene matches: 4. Germline CDR1 and CDR2: MNHNY and SVGAGI (reference sequence). The CDR3 is 16 residues long. CDR3 residues: CASSYSGLAGGNEQFF. CDR3 nucleotides: TGTGCCAGCAGTTACTCTGGGCTAGCGGGAGGCAATGAGCAGTTCTTC.

V usage is TRBV30 and J usage is TRBJ2-7; D may be TRBD1 (6 bases). CDR3 size: 13 residues. Per germline, CDR1 GTSNPN and CDR2 SVGIG (reference sequence). The V end was cut by 1 base, the J end by 3 bases, with 10 bases between. CDR3 coding DNA: TGTGCCTGGAGTGCGGGACACGTCTACGAGCAGTACTTC. Encoded protein: CAWSAGHVYEQYF.

This clone was seen only a few times. V usage is TRBV11-3 and J usage is TRBJ2-7, with D tentatively TRBD1 (7 bases). There are 15 residues in the CDR3. The V end lost 5 bases, the J end lost 1 base, and 15 bases lay between the germline ends. Germline loops: CDR1 SGHNT, CDR2 YENEEA. The CDR3 bases are TGTGCCAGCAGCCCAGGGGGGTATGGGTCCTACGAGCAGTACTTC. It codes for CASSPGGYGSYEQYF.

This clone was seen only a few times. The chain combines TRBV7-9 with TRBJ2-7; 7 positions agree with TRBD2. The CDR3 covers 14 residues. With 5 bases clipped from V and 8 bases from J, the junction kept 12 bases outside the gene matches. Germline CDR1 SEHNR, CDR2 FQNEAQ (reference sequence). CDR3 DNA: TGTGCCAGCAGCCCCGGGATAGCGGGTTCCAAGCAGTACTTC. As protein: CASSPGIAGSKQYF. Using reference TRBV7-9 and TRBJ2-7 for the parts outside the CDR3, the full variable domain is DTGVSQNPRHKITKRGQNVTFRCDPISEHNRLYWYRQTLGQGPEFLTYFQNEAQLEKSRLLSDRFSAERPKGSFSTLEIQRTEQGDSAMYLCASSPGIAGSKQYFGPGTRLTVT.

The chain combines TRBV28 with TRBJ2-7, with 11 bases aligning to TRBD2. V gave up 7 bases and J gave up 0 bases; unmatched junction bases: 2. CDR1 and CDR2 from the germline V gene are MDHEN and SYDVKM. This CDR3 contains 14 residues. The CDR3 sequence is CASITSGSSYEQYF. In DNA form, the CDR3 reads TGTGCCAGCATCACTAGCGGGAGCTCCTACGAGCAGTACTTC.

The chain employs TRBV5-6 and TRBJ1-5, with no clear D. CDR1 and CDR2 (germline): SGHDT, YYEEEE. CDR3 length equals 15 residues. The V end lost 0 bases, the J end lost 2 bases, and 9 bases lay between the germline ends. The CDR3 bases are TGTGCCAGCAGCTTGGGCGGGGAAGGCAATCAGCCCCAGCATTTT. This codes for CASSLGGEGNQPQHF. Together with reference TRBV5-6 and TRBJ1-5, the CDR3 gives the full variable domain: DAGVTQSPTHLIKTRGQQVTLRCSPKSGHDTVSWYQQALGQGPQFIFQYYEEEERQRGNFPDRFSGHQFPNYSSELNVNALLLGDSALYLCASSLGGEGNQPQHFGDGTRLSIL.

As to this clone: This same CDR3 is encoded by further DNA sequences in the sample. The chain has TRBV5-1 and TRBJ1-1; 11 bases agree with TRBD1. Trimming took 4 bases from V and 4 from J; bases not matched to a gene: 3. The CDR3 loop spans 14 amino acids. Germline values: CDR1 SGHRS, CDR2 YFSETQ. In DNA, the CDR3 is TGCGCCAGCAGCCCTGGGACAGGGGGCACTGAAGCTTTCTTT. Translation gives CASSPGTGGTEAFF.

The V gene is TRBV5-4, the J gene TRBJ2-6; D is uncertain. Germline values: CDR1 SGHNT, CDR2 YYREEE (reference sequence). The V end lost 4 bases, the J end lost 0 bases, and 8 bases lay between the germline ends. This CDR3 spans 15 amino acids. Here the CDR3 DNA reads TGTGCCAGCAGCGTTCCTCGCTCTGGGGCCAACGTCCTGACTTTC. It translates to CASSVPRSGANVLTF.

The chain uses TRBV9 and TRBJ2-7; TRBD2 agrees at 7 bases. Losses at the gene ends were 0 bases for V and 1 base for J; bases not matched to a gene: 7. The length of the CDR3 is 16 residues. Germline V gene data show CDR1 as SGDLS and CDR2 as YYNGEE. In DNA, the CDR3 is TGTGCCAGCAGCGTAGATCCCTCGGGGGGATCCTACGAGCAGTACTTC. This codes for CASSVDPSGGSYEQYF. Full variable domain (rest looked up from reference TRBV9 and TRBJ2-7): DSGVTQTPKHLITATGQRVTLRCSPRSGDLSVYWYQQSLDQGLQFLIQYYNGEERAKGNILERFSAQQFPDLHSELNLSSLELGDSALYFCASSVDPSGGSYEQYFGPGTRLTVT.

The gene calls are TRBV12-5 and TRBJ1-3; 8 nucleotides agree with TRBD1. The CDR3 contains 16 residues. Trimming removed 0 bases from V and 5 bases from J; junction bases left unmatched: 6. Germline V gives CDR1 LGHNT, CDR2 FRNRAP. DNA for the CDR3: TGTGCTAGTGGTTTGGTAGGGGACAGGAGACGAAACACCATATATTTT. Protein: CASGLVGDRRRNTIYF.

The chain has TRBV28 and TRBJ1-1; TRBD1 might be the D (6 bases). The CDR3 is made up of 12 amino acids. Germline CDR1 MDHEN, CDR2 SYDVKM. The V gene lost 8 bases and the J gene lost 4 bases, with 11 bases spanning the gap. The CDR3 loop is CASEPQGTEAFF. CDR3 bases: TGTGCCAGCGAACCACAGGGCACTGAAGCTTTCTTT.

The chain uses TRBV7-9 and TRBJ2-1; D may be TRBD1 (6 bases). The germline V gene has CDR1 SEHNR and CDR2 FQNEAQ (reference sequence). The CDR3 has 16 amino acids. The ends were cut back, 1 base at V and 9 bases at J, with 19 bases in the middle. In DNA form, the CDR3 reads TGTGCCAGCAGCTTAGGGACAGTCGGCGCTCAGGGTGAGCAGTTCTTC. This translates into CASSLGTVGAQGEQFF.

The chain uses TRBV28 and TRBJ1-5, with 7 bases that match TRBD1. There are 14 residues in the CDR3. The ends lost 6 bases at V and 1 base at J; junction bases unmatched: 3. The germline CDR1 and CDR2 sequences are MDHEN and SYDVKM. The CDR3 spells CASRGTVSNQPQHF. DNA of the CDR3: TGTGCCAGCAGGGGGACAGTAAGCAATCAGCCCCAGCATTTT.

This chain uses TRBV10-1 with TRBJ2-4, with 10 bases aligning to TRBD1. The CDR3 loop spans 15 amino acids. V lost 0 bases and J lost 6; bases outside the gene matches: 2. Germline assignment: CDR1 WNHNN and CDR2 SYGVQD (reference sequence). The CDR3 bases are TGCGCCAGCAGTGAGTCTGGGACAGGGGCAAACATTCAGTACTTC. Protein: CASSESGTGANIQYF.

The gene calls are TRBV7-8 and TRBJ1-2; D unclear. CDR1 is SGHVS, CDR2 FQNEAQ, per germline. The CDR3 spans 12 residues. V shed 3 bases and J shed 2 bases, with 4 bases lying between them. In DNA, the CDR3 is TGTGCCAGCAGCTTCGTCAACTATGGCTACACCTTC. Its protein is CASSFVNYGYTF.

Concerning this clone itself: Germline is not matched at one junction end, which may reflect a read error. CDR3 DNA sequence: TGTGCTAGCAGCTTAGCGGCGGCGGTAGCGGCGAACACCGGGGAGCTGTTTTTT. Protein sequence: CASSLAAAVAANTGELFF. This chain joins TRBV7-7 and TRBJ2-2, with a possible D match to TRBD2 (6 bases). Germline CDR1 is SSHAT and CDR2 is FNYEAQ (reference sequence). The CDR3 spans 18 residues.

The V call is TRBV2, the J call TRBJ1-2; possibly TRBD1 for D (5 bases). Per germline, CDR1 SNHLY and CDR2 FYNNEI. V was clipped by 7 bases and J by 5 bases, with 11 bases between them. The CDR3 is made up of 12 amino acids. Written as DNA, the CDR3 is TGTGCCAGCATAAGGGGTGAATATGGCTACACCTTC. Its protein is CASIRGEYGYTF. The full variable domain, rest sourced from reference TRBV2 and TRBJ1-2, is EPEVTQTPSHQVTQMGQEVILRCVPISNHLYFYWYRQILGQKVEFLVSFYNNEISEKSEIFDDQFSVERPDGSNFTLKIRSTKLEDSAMYFCASIRGEYGYTFGSGTRLTVV.

This chain joins TRBV6-6 and TRBJ2-7; the D gene is possibly TRBD2 (6 bases). This CDR3 is built from 16 residues. V gave up 6 bases and J gave up 1 base, with 19 bases separating them. Germline CDR1 is MNHNY and CDR2 is SVGAGI (reference sequence). In nucleotides, the CDR3 is TGTGCCAGCAGCCCCTCCTTGGGGGGAACATCCTACGAGCAGTACTTC. Protein sequence: CASSPSLGGTSYEQYF.

V and J are TRBV6-5 and TRBJ1-2, with D perhaps TRBD1 (5 bases). V lost 0 bases and J 3 bases, leaving 14 bases between the germline ends. Germline V gene sequence: CDR1 MNHEY, CDR2 SVGAGI. The CDR3 extends over 16 amino acids. The CDR3 spells CASSYSGGTTHYGYTF. CDR3 coding DNA: TGTGCCAGCAGTTACTCCGGGGGAACTACTCACTATGGCTACACCTTC.

The rearrangement uses TRBV4-2 and TRBJ2-7; TRBD1 aligns across 8 bases. The CDR3 is 14 residues long. With V trimmed by 1 base and J by 5 bases, 4 bases remained unmatched. Per germline, CDR1 LGHNA and CDR2 YNFKEQ. The CDR3 DNA follows: TGTGCCAGCAGCCAAGGCCAGGGGGCGGACGAGCAGTACTTC. Its translation: CASSQGQGADEQYF.

The genes are TRBV5-4 and TRBJ1-5; D is unclear. In germline, CDR1 is SGHNT, CDR2 YYREEE (reference sequence). The V end lost 2 bases, the J end lost 0 bases, and 9 bases lay between the germline ends. The CDR3 has 15 residues. CDR3 in DNA: TGTGCCAGCAGCTTATTCAGGAATAGCAATCAGCCCCAGCATTTT. This translates into CASSLFRNSNQPQHF.

To note about this clone: In the same sample, other DNA sequences code for this CDR3. The chain combines TRBV7-9 with TRBJ1-5; D is unclear. CDR1 and CDR2 (germline): SEHNR, FQNEAQ (reference sequence). V was pared by 1 base and J by 6 bases, with 7 bases between. This CDR3 contains 13 residues. CDR3 loop: CASSLDEGQPQHF. DNA of the CDR3: TGTGCCAGCAGCTTAGATGAGGGTCAGCCCCAGCATTTT. The full variable domain, rest sourced from reference TRBV7-9 and TRBJ1-5, is DTGVSQNPRHKITKRGQNVTFRCDPISEHNRLYWYRQTLGQGPEFLTYFQNEAQLEKSRLLSDRFSAERPKGSFSTLEIQRTEQGDSAMYLCASSLDEGQPQHFGDGTRLSIL.

The V gene is TRBV30, the J gene TRBJ1-1; 9 bases are shared with TRBD1. This CDR3 contains 14 residues. CDR1 and CDR2 (germline): GTSNPN, SVGIG (reference sequence). Trimming took 4 bases from V and 2 from J; bases not matched to a gene: 5. The CDR3 sequence: CAWTGTGINTEAFF. The CDR3 DNA reads TGTGCCTGGACCGGGACAGGGATAAACACTGAAGCTTTCTTT.